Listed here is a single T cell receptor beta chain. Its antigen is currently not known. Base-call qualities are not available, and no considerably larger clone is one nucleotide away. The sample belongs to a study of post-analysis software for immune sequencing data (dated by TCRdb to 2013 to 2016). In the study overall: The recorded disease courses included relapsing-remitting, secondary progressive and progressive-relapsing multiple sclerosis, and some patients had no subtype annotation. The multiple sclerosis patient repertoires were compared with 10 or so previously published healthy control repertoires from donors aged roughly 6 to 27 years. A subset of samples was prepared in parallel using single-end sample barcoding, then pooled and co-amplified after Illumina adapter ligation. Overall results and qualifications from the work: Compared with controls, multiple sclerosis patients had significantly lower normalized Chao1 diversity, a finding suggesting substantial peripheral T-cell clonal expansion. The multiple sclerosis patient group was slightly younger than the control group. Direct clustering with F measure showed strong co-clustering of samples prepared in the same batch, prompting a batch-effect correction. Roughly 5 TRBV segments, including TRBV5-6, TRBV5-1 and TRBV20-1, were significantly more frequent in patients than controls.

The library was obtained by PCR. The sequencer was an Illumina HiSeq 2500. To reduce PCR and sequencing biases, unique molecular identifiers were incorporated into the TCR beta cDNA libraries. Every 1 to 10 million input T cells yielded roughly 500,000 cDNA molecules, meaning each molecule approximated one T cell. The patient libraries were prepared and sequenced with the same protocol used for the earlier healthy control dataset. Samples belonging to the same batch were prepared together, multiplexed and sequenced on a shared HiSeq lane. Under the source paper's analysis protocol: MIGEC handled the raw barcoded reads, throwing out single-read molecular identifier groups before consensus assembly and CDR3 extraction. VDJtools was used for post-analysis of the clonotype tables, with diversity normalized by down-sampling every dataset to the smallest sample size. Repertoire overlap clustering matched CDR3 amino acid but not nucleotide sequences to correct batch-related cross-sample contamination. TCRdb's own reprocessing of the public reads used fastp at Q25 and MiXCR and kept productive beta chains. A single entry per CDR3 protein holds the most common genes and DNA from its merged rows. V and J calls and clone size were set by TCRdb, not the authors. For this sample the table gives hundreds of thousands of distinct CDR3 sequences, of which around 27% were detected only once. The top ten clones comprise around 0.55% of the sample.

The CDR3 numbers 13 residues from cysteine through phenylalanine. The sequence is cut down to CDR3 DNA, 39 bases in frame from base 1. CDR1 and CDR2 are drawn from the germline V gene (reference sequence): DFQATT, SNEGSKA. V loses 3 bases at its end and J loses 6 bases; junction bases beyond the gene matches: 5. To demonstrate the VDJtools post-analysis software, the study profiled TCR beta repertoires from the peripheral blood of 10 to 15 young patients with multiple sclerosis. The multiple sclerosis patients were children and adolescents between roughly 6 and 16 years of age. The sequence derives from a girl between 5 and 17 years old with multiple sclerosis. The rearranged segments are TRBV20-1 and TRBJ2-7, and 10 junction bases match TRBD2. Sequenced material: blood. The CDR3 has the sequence CSASRTSGVEQYF. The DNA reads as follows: TGCAGTGCTAGTCGGACTAGCGGTGTCGAGCAGTACTTC.